The entry that follows covers one T cell receptor beta chain sequence. Its target is unknown. The sample belongs to a study of CD8+ T cells in alopecia areata. The CDR3 extends over 13 amino acids. The ends lost 6 bases at V and 5 bases at J; junction bases unmatched: 7. The germline V gene encodes CDR1 SQVTM and CDR2 ANQGSEA. Extracted RNA was reverse transcribed into cDNA, the sequencing template. Method: immunoSEQ multiplex PCR; TCRdb's copy keeps in-frame clones and lacks some. Of about 97,000 clones in the sample, about 61% were seen once. Documented treatment: oral pan-JAK inhibitor, 5-10 mg twice daily. Lesional scalp tissue (obtained by punch biopsy) and peripheral blood were collected from alopecia areata patients. Findings and limits, study-wide: Scalp clonality and expanded CD8+ clones among the top 100 were significantly decreased by tofacitinib. Especially in alopecia totalis/universalis, lesional scalp showed greater clonality than normal scalp did.

Here the sequenced sample was CD8+ T cells sorted from blood, taken at approximately week 56, from a patient treated with tofacitinib. The receptor's source is a human donor with alopecia areata. The chain combines TRBV29-1 with TRBJ2-1; TRBD1 matches 7 bases. CDR3 bases: TGCAGCGTGGAGCGACAGGGAAACAATGAGCAGTTCTTC. Translated: CSVERQGNNEQFF.